The rows below give T cell receptor beta chains drawn from one sample of a study of identical twins. MiXCR, run by TCRdb on the 5' RACE reads, gives a single entry per CDR3 protein. Of roughly 200,000 distinct CDR3 sequences listed, about 7.5% were seen once; the top ten hold less than 2%. These same data were also listed under a study on yellow fever vaccine responses in identical twins.

The specimen sequenced was memory (CD45RO+) T cells sorted from blood. The receptor set was obtained from a woman aged 18-35 years in good health. Both conserved end residues are part of each CDR3. The D gene is left open where the match is weak. Rows give clone size only sometimes, using once, few, many, or a class for an expanded clone.

d_call,v_call,j_call,clone_size,cdr3_nt,cdr3_aa
.,TRBV2,TRBJ2-5,many,TGTGCCAGCAGTGAAGCCTGGGACGGGGAGACCCAGTACTTC,CASSEAWDGETQYF
TRBD2,TRBV24-1,TRBJ2-5,few,TGTGCCACCAGTGATTCTAGCGGGAGGGCCTTGGAAGAGACCCAGTACTTC,CATSDSSGRALEETQYF
.,TRBV10-2,TRBJ2-7,.,TGCGCCAGCAGTGAAACAACAGGATACGAGCAGTACTTC,CASSETTGYEQYF
TRBD2,TRBV5-1,TRBJ2-2,many,TGCGCCAGCAGCGAAGGGACTAGCGGATACACCGGGGAGCTGTTTTTT,CASSEGTSGYTGELFF
.,TRBV5-1,TRBJ2-3,many,TGCGCCAGCAGCTTGGACGGAGCGCAGGCAGATACGCAGTATTTT,CASSLDGAQADTQYF
.,TRBV29-1,TRBJ1-1,few,TGCAGCGTTGGCCGGGGGTTCGGGACTGAAGCTTTCTTT,CSVGRGFGTEAFF
.,TRBV7-9,TRBJ2-5,.,TGTGCCAGCAGCTCCCGGGACGCCGGTACCCAGTACTTC,CASSSRDAGTQYF
.,TRBV11-2,TRBJ1-2,few,TGTGCCAGCAGCTTAGAGGGGGATGGCTACACCTTC,CASSLEGDGYTF
TRBD1,TRBV7-8,TRBJ2-7,.,TGTGCCAGCAGCTTCCGGGACAGGGACTACGAGCAGTACTTC,CASSFRDRDYEQYF
.,TRBV14,TRBJ2-7,few,TGTGCCAGCAGCCAAGATTTAGGGACAAACTACGAGCAGTACTTC,CASSQDLGTNYEQYF
.,TRBV10-3,TRBJ2-2,many,TGTGCCATCAGTGACAACACCGGGGAGCTGTTTTTT,CAISDNTGELFF
TRBD2,TRBV20-1,TRBJ2-7,many,TGCAGTGCTAGAGGCCGGGAGGAGACCGAGCAGTACTTC,CSARGREETEQYF
.,TRBV12-3/TRBV12-4,TRBJ1-6,many,TGTGCCAGCAGTTTGGCGGGACCGGGATCACCCCTCCACTTT,CASSLAGPGSPLHF
TRBD1,TRBV3-1,TRBJ1-1,few,TGTGCCACCGCTCGGACAGGGGGCGCGAACACTGAAGCTTTCTTT,CATARTGGANTEAFF
TRBD1,TRBV7-8,TRBJ1-5,many,TGTGCCAGCAGCTTGGGGGACAGGGGCAATCAGCCCCAGCATTTT,CASSLGDRGNQPQHF
TRBD1,TRBV7-8,TRBJ2-7,few,TGTGCCAGCAGCACCCCGGGACAGGGACTGTACGAGCAGTACTTC,CASSTPGQGLYEQYF
.,TRBV20-1,TRBJ2-3,few,TGCAGTGCTGAGCCGGGACGGGATACGCAGTATTTT,CSAEPGRDTQYF
.,TRBV10-3,TRBJ2-6,.,TGTGCCATCAGTGAGGGCACAGGGCCTGGGGCCAACGTCCTGACTTTC,CAISEGTGPGANVLTF
TRBD1,TRBV5-1,TRBJ2-7,few,TGCGCCAGCAGCTCATTACCGGGACAGGGCTACGAGCAGTACTTC,CASSSLPGQGYEQYF
.,TRBV20-1,TRBJ2-7,many,TGCAGTGCTAGAGGGGCAGGGAGGTACTTC,CSARGAGRYF
.,TRBV5-1,TRBJ2-5,few,TGCGCCAGCAGCTCGGGCCGAGGGGGAGAGACCCAGTACTTC,CASSSGRGGETQYF
.,TRBV20-1,TRBJ2-7,few,TGCAGTGCTAGGGGAGCGGGCGCCTCCTACGAGCAGTACTTC,CSARGAGASYEQYF
TRBD2,TRBV6-2/TRBV6-3,TRBJ2-1,few,TGTGCCAGCAGTATAAGTGGGAGGGCCTCCTACAATGAGCAGTTCTTC,CASSISGRASYNEQFF
.,TRBV10-3,TRBJ2-1,few,TGTGCCATCAGTGAGTGGTCTGGCACGGGTTTGGTTGAGCAGTTCTTC,CAISEWSGTGLVEQFF
TRBD2,TRBV6-1,TRBJ2-7,.,TGTGCCACAAGTCGGGCTAGCGGGGAGTACGAGCAGTACTTC,CATSRASGEYEQYF
TRBD1,TRBV5-1,TRBJ1-5,many,TGCGCCAGCAGCTTGGGGGGGACAGGGGGCAATCAGCCCCAGCATTTT,CASSLGGTGGNQPQHF
TRBD2,TRBV4-3,TRBJ2-5,many,TGCGCCAGCAGCCAAGATTCCGGGGGGGCAGAGACCCAGTACTTC,CASSQDSGGAETQYF
TRBD1,TRBV20-1,TRBJ1-6,.,TGCAGTGCTCCGGACAGGGTTATGATGACACCCCTCCACTTT,CSAPDRVMMTPLHF